This TCR gamma chain was captured by sequencing in a study of gamma-delta T cells after stem cell transplantation. In this sample, this clone turned up a few times. TCRdb processed the RT-PCR reads again with the CATT caller. The table includes around 700 gamma-chain clones, over 9.5% detected once. There are 17 residues in the CDR3. Germline V lookup: CDR1 GITISATS, CDR2 ISYDGTV (reference sequence). The junction had 5 bases not matched to a gene; V was cut back by 2 bases and J by 4 bases. This clonotype originated in a human donor. It is not recorded whose cells these are; they may come from a transplant donor. The sample consisted of gamma-delta T cells. J is TRGJP and V is TRGV9. CDR3 in DNA: TGTGCCTTGTGGGAGGCCCCCCAAGAGTTGGGCAAAAAAATCAAGGTATTT. It encodes CALWEAPQELGKKIKVF.